One and the same sample provided the 21 T cell receptor beta chains below, sequenced in a study of OX40 agonist ivuxolimab in advanced cancers. Profiling relied on immunoSEQ multiplex PCR, and the TCRdb table lists in-frame clones only, not all of them. Among more than 55,000 clones listed, about 90% were seen once. Sequencing was performed on CD4+ or CD8+ T cells sorted from blood, taken in a trial of the OX40 agonist ivuxolimab. These receptors came from an adult with an advanced solid tumor such as melanoma, head and neck, liver or kidney cancer.

The sample holds one count of this clone. V is TRBV5-1 and J is TRBJ1-1; 8 bases agree with TRBD1. CDR3 size: 13 residues. The V gene's germline CDR1 is SGHRS and CDR2 YFSETQ. The J segment lost 5 bases and the V segment lost 8 bases, leaving 8 bases of the junction unmatched. DNA for the CDR3: TGCGCCAGTCTAAACACAGGGGGAACTGAAGCTTTCTTT. Translated, it gives CASLNTGGTEAFF. The whole variable domain, filled in from reference TRBV5-1 and TRBJ1-1, reads KAGVTQTPRYLIKTRGQQVTLSCSPISGHRSVSWYQQTPGQGLQFLFEYFSETQRNKGNFPGRFSGRQFSNSRSEMNVSTLELGDSALYLCASLNTGGTEAFFGQGTRLTVV.

This clone was observed a few times. This chain uses TRBV6-5 with TRBJ1-2; 7 nucleotides line up with TRBD1. This CDR3 region has 15 residues. CDR1 and CDR2 (germline): MNHEY, SVGAGI. Trimming at V came to 6 bases and at J to 8 bases, leaving 15 bases not matched to a gene. CDR3 loop: CASSPQQGNMRGYTF. The CDR3 DNA reads as TGTGCCAGCAGCCCCCAACAGGGGAATATGCGGGGCTACACCTTC.

In its sample, this clone was seen once. The chain combines TRBV27 with TRBJ2-1, with D possibly TRBD2 on 5 matching bases. Trimming left V 7 bases short and J 5 bases short, with 21 bases between. Germline CDR1 reads MNHEY; CDR2 reads SMNVEV (reference sequence). CDR3 size: 16 residues. The CDR3 nucleotides are TGTGCCAGCACCTCCCGGGGAACCGGCCGGAACAATGAGCAGTTCTTC. It codes for CASTSRGTGRNNEQFF.

The chain carries TRBV7-9 and TRBJ2-2; D call uncertain. Trimming stripped 7 bases from V and 2 bases from J, with 8 bases between. CDR1 and CDR2 from the germline V gene are SEHNR and FQNEAQ (reference sequence). The CDR3 covers 13 residues. Here the CDR3 DNA reads TGTGCCAGCACCTCACTTAACACCGGGGAGCTGTTTTTT. Amino acid sequence: CASTSLNTGELFF.

The chain carries TRBV29-1 and TRBJ2-1; perhaps TRBD2 as D (5 bases). The CDR3 loop spans 14 amino acids. Trimming stripped 7 bases from V and 7 bases from J, with 20 bases between. The germline gives CDR1 SQVTM, CDR2 ANQGSEA. The CDR3 is CSAEESRRRNEQFF. DNA for the CDR3: TGCAGCGCCGAGGAGTCTCGACGGAGGAATGAGCAGTTCTTC.

The V and J genes are TRBV9 and TRBJ2-5; D is possibly TRBD2 (6 bases). Germline V lookup: CDR1 SGDLS, CDR2 YYNGEE. V lost 3 bases and J lost 5, with 20 bases in between. The CDR3 runs 16 residues. The CDR3 spells CASSAGGGGGGETQYF. The CDR3 nucleotides read TGTGCCAGCAGCGCTGGTGGTGGGGGAGGAGGGGAGACCCAGTACTTC.

The chain employs TRBV7-9 and TRBJ2-4, with no clear D. Germline lookup yields CDR1 SEHNR and CDR2 FQNEAQ (reference sequence). This CDR3 has 11 amino acids. The V end lost 1 base, the J end lost 10 bases, and 5 bases lay between the germline ends. The CDR3: CASSLEGIQYF. As DNA, the CDR3 is TGTGCCAGCAGCTTAGAAGGGATTCAGTACTTC.

The genes are TRBV11-3 and TRBJ2-3, with 7 bases aligning to TRBD1. CDR1 is SGHNT, CDR2 YENEEA, per germline. There are 15 residues in the CDR3. Trimming took 3 bases from V and 5 from J; bases not matched to a gene: 8. Here the CDR3 DNA reads TGTGCCAGCAGCTTGGTGCAGGGGGTGAAAGATACGCAGTATTTT. The encoded protein is CASSLVQGVKDTQYF.

V is TRBV5-1 and J is TRBJ1-4, with TRBD1 matching over 10 bases. CDR3 length: 18 amino acids. Germline CDR1 is SGHRS and CDR2 is YFSETQ. V lost 4 bases and J lost 4; bases outside the gene matches: 13. The CDR3 coding sequence is TGCGCCAGCAGCAGACTCGGGACAGGGGACCGTGTTAATGAAAAACTGTTTTTT. It translates to CASSRLGTGDRVNEKLFF. Combining the CDR3 with reference TRBV5-1 and TRBJ1-4 gives the whole variable domain KAGVTQTPRYLIKTRGQQVTLSCSPISGHRSVSWYQQTPGQGLQFLFEYFSETQRNKGNFPGRFSGRQFSNSRSEMNVSTLELGDSALYLCASSRLGTGDRVNEKLFFGSGTQLSVL.

The rearrangement uses TRBV7-9 and TRBJ2-3; TRBD2 might be the D (6 bases). The CDR3 spans 17 residues. Germline V gene data show CDR1 as SEHNR and CDR2 as FQNEAQ (reference sequence). The V gene lost 5 bases and the J gene lost 0 bases, with 18 bases spanning the gap. CDR3 loop: CASSPRPRGTSTDTQYF. The CDR3 region has the DNA TGTGCCAGCAGCCCAAGACCCCGAGGGACTAGCACAGATACGCAGTATTTT. Drawing the rest from reference TRBV7-9 and TRBJ2-3, the complete variable domain is DTGVSQNPRHKITKRGQNVTFRCDPISEHNRLYWYRQTLGQGPEFLTYFQNEAQLEKSRLLSDRFSAERPKGSFSTLEIQRTEQGDSAMYLCASSPRPRGTSTDTQYFGPGTRLTVL.

The chain has TRBV7-8 and TRBJ2-2; D is unclear. V lost 3 bases to trimming and J lost 3 bases, with 14 bases between them. The germline V gene encodes CDR1 SGHVS and CDR2 FQNEAQ. The CDR3 length is 16 residues. The chain's CDR3 is CASSFHGRFDTGELFF. DNA of the CDR3: TGTGCCAGCAGCTTCCATGGACGGTTTGACACCGGGGAGCTGTTTTTT.

This chain links TRBV5-5 with TRBJ2-1, with 14 bases fitting TRBD2. This CDR3 region has 16 residues. Germline-derived CDR1 and CDR2 are SGHKS and YYEKEE (reference sequence). V trimming: 3 bases; J trimming: 6 bases; junction bases outside the gene matches: 5. The DNA for the CDR3 is TGTGCCAGCAGCTGGACCGGGACTAGCGGGAGCAATGAGCAGTTCTTC. Residues: CASSWTGTSGSNEQFF.

The chain carries TRBV15 and TRBJ2-3; the D gene is possibly TRBD2 (5 bases). Trimming left V 8 bases short and J 0 bases short, with 9 bases between. Germline CDR1 is LNHNV and CDR2 is YYDKDF (reference sequence). The length of the CDR3 is 13 residues. CDR3 DNA sequence: TGTGCCACCTCACTAGATAGCACAGATACGCAGTATTTT. As protein: CATSLDSTDTQYF.

This rearrangement joins TRBV9 to TRBJ1-5; no reliable D call. The CDR3 totals 15 residues. With 2 bases removed from V and 0 bases from J, the gap between germline ends came to 9 bases. From germline, CDR1 is SGDLS and CDR2 YYNGEE. The CDR3 DNA reads as TGTGCCAGCAGCGTCTCAGGATATAGCAATCAGCCCCAGCATTTT. Encoded protein: CASSVSGYSNQPQHF.

V gene TRBV20-1 combines with J gene TRBJ2-5; no firm D call. The end of the DNA fits TRBJ2-7 better, so the J call may be wrong. CDR1 DFQATT and CDR2 SNEGSKA come from the germline V gene (reference sequence). The CDR3 has 11 residues. This chain's CDR3 is CSARGITEQYF. CDR3 DNA: TGCAGTGCTAGGGGGATCACCGAGCAGTACTTC.

This chain's CDR3 is CASSGREGHEQYF. The CDR3 coding sequence is TGCGCCAGCAGCGGGCGGGAGGGCCACGAGCAGTACTTC. V and J are TRBV5-1 and TRBJ2-7; TRBD2 matches 9 bases. The CDR3 runs to 13 residues. Trimming at V came to 4 bases and at J to 5 bases, leaving 4 bases not matched to a gene. CDR1 is SGHRS, CDR2 YFSETQ, per germline.

The chain couples TRBV28 to TRBJ2-3, with D possibly being TRBD1 or TRBD2 (5 bases each). Germline V lookup: CDR1 MDHEN, CDR2 SYDVKM. V was cut by 7 bases and J by 3 bases, with 17 bases left in between. The CDR3 consists of 15 residues. CDR3: CASNRRGDGTDTQYF. The CDR3 coding sequence is TGTGCCAGCAATCGACGAGGGGACGGTACAGATACGCAGTATTTT. The full variable domain, with the rest looked up from reference TRBV28 and TRBJ2-3, is DVKVTQSSRYLVKRTGEKVFLECVQDMDHENMFWYRQDPGLGLRLIYFSYDVKMKEKGDIPEGYSVSREKKERFSLILESASTNQTSMYLCASNRRGDGTDTQYFGPGTRLTVL.

V gene TRBV28 combines with J gene TRBJ1-2, with D tentatively TRBD1 (5 bases). The germline V and J ends were trimmed by 4 bases and 8 bases, with 14 bases remaining between them. The CDR3 runs to 13 residues. The germline gives CDR1 MDHEN, CDR2 SYDVKM. The CDR3 region is CASSSPSGLGYTF. CDR3 nucleotide sequence: TGTGCCAGCAGTTCCCCGTCAGGGTTAGGCTACACCTTC.

The genes are TRBV9 and TRBJ2-5; D not resolved. The CDR3 contains 12 residues. With 4 bases removed from V and 3 bases from J, the gap between germline ends came to 7 bases. Per the germline V gene, CDR1 is SGDLS and CDR2 is YYNGEE. The CDR3 DNA reads as TGTGCCAGCAGCCCGCATGAAGAGACCCAGTACTTC. It yields the protein CASSPHEETQYF.

This chain links TRBV29-1 with TRBJ1-4, with 10 bases lining up with TRBD1. This CDR3 contains 14 residues. Trimming at V came to 7 bases and at J to 3 bases, leaving 5 bases not matched to a gene. Germline V gene sequence: CDR1 SQVTM, CDR2 ANQGSEA. The CDR3 region has the DNA TGCAGCGCGACCGGGACAGGGGCTAATGAAAAACTGTTTTTT. It encodes CSATGTGANEKLFF.

V gene TRBV5-1 combines with J gene TRBJ1-5, with D possibly matching TRBD1 (6 bases). Per germline, CDR1 SGHRS and CDR2 YFSETQ. Trimming pared 5 bases from V and 1 base from J, leaving 13 bases between. The CDR3 extends over 15 amino acids. The CDR3 region has the DNA TGCGCCAGCAGGCAGACAGGAGGGAGCAATCAGCCCCAGCATTTT. Amino acid sequence: CASRQTGGSNQPQHF.